This record concerns one TCR beta chain sequence. V was cut by 2 bases and J by 5 bases, with 13 bases left in between. Germline CDR1 is SGDLS and CDR2 is YYNGEE. CDR3 length: 14 amino acids. These data come from a study of CD8 T cells in ankylosing spondylitis. Scientists made TCR beta libraries using quantitative 5'-RACE with molecular barcodes. TCRdb used MiXCR to reprocess the 5' RACE reads, holding one entry per CDR3 protein. The table includes around 90,000 distinct CDR3 sequences, under 30% detected once. The TCR originated in a male donor with ankylosing spondylitis or in good health (not recorded which). Sequencing input: blood, either unsorted or a sorted T cell fraction (not recorded which). The V call is TRBV9, the J call TRBJ2-5, with D perhaps TRBD1 (6 bases). The CDR3 region has the DNA TGTGCCAGCAGCGTTACGACAGGTGGGGAGACCCAGTACTTC. Its translation: CASSVTTGGETQYF.